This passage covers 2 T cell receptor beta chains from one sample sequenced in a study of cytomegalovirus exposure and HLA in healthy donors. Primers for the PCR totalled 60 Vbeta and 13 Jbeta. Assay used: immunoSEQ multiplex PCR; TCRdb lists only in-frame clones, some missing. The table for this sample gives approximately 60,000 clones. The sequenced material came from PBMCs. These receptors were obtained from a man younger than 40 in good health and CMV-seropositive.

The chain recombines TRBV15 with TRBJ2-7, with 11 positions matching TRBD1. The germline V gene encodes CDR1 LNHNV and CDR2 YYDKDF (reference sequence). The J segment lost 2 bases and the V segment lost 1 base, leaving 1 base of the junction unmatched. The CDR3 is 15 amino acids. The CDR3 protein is CATSRGTGGAYEQYF. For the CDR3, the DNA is TGTGCCACCAGCAGAGGGACAGGGGGCGCCTACGAGCAGTACTTC. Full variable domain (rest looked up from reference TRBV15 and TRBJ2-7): DAMVIQNPRYQVTQFGKPVTLSCSQTLNHNVMYWYQQKSSQAPKLLFHYYDKDFNNEADTPDNFQSRRPNTSFCFLDIRSPGLGDTAMYLCATSRGTGGAYEQYFGPGTRLTVT.

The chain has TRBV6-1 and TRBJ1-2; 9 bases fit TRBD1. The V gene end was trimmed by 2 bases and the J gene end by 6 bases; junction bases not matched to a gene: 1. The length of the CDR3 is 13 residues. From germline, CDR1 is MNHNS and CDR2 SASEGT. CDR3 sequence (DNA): TGTGCCAGCAGTGAAAGGGACAGGGATGGCTACACCTTC. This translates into CASSERDRDGYTF.